This entry lists 26 T cell receptor beta chains sequenced from one sample in a study of PD-1 blockade in classical Hodgkin lymphoma. Sequenced by immunoSEQ multiplex PCR; TCRdb stores in-frame clones only, minus some. The sample has about 24,000 clones, more than 75% seen once. As for time point: cycle 4 day 1 (C4D1), after five to seven weeks of nivolumab. In every patient, relapse followed autologous stem cell transplantation, while exposure to brentuximab vedotin differed. The material was peripheral blood mononuclear cells (PBMCs), obtained before the fourth cycle of nivolumab. The receptors derive from a human donor with classical Hodgkin lymphoma.

The chain combines TRBV27 with TRBJ1-3; tentatively, D is TRBD1 (5 bases). Trimming removed 6 bases from V and 0 bases from J, with 12 bases in between. From germline, CDR1 is MNHEY and CDR2 SMNVEV (reference sequence). This CDR3 is 15 amino acids long. The CDR3 loop is CASSLSGGSGNTIYF. DNA of the CDR3: TGTGCCAGCAGCCTATCCGGGGGCTCTGGAAACACCATATATTTT.

V and J are TRBV15 and TRBJ2-2; TRBD2 aligns across 8 bases. The length of the CDR3 is 16 residues. The germline V gene encodes CDR1 LNHNV and CDR2 YYDKDF (reference sequence). With V trimmed by 6 bases and J by 1 base, 7 bases remained unmatched. The CDR3: CATRLGLAGNTGELFF. CDR3 bases: TGTGCCACCAGATTGGGGCTAGCGGGGAACACCGGGGAGCTGTTTTTT.

This chain connects TRBV6-4 to TRBJ2-7, with D possibly being TRBD2 (5 bases). The CDR3 totals 14 residues. Trimming cost V 4 bases and J 0 bases, with 10 bases left between them. Germline assignment: CDR1 MRHNA and CDR2 SNTAGT. The CDR3 DNA follows: TGTGCCAGCAGTGGTAGCGCAAACTCCTACGAGCAGTACTTC. Its protein product is CASSGSANSYEQYF.

The rearrangement joins TRBV6-5 to TRBJ2-7; 10 bases match TRBD1. V dropped 6 bases and J dropped 2; count of bases not matched to a gene: 7. Germline V lookup: CDR1 MNHEY, CDR2 SVGAGI. CDR3 length: 15 amino acids. This CDR3 is CASRGGQGGAYEQYF. The CDR3 nucleotides read TGTGCCAGCAGAGGAGGACAGGGGGGCGCCTACGAGCAGTACTTC.

The gene calls are TRBV5-1 and TRBJ2-5; no firm D call. The DNA end lines up better with TRBJ2-7; the J call may be wrong. The CDR3 has 16 residues. Germline V gene sequence: CDR1 SGHRS, CDR2 YFSETQ. The CDR3, as DNA: TGCGCCAGCAGCCTTGGCTTATCCAGCGCCTCCTACGAGCAGTACTTC. This gives the protein CASSLGLSSASYEQYF.

This chain uses TRBV10-2 with TRBJ1-6; D gene ambiguous. Trimming removed 3 bases at V and 0 bases at J, with 9 bases between. Germline V gives CDR1 WSHSY, CDR2 SAAADI. The CDR3 spans 16 residues. The CDR3 here is CASSDGLDSYNSPLHF. CDR3 bases: TGCGCCAGCAGTGACGGACTAGACTCCTATAATTCACCCCTCCACTTT.

The rearrangement joins TRBV5-1 to TRBJ2-3; the D is unclear. Between the trimmed V and J ends, which lost 3 bases and 0 bases, there was a span of 2 bases. Germline values: CDR1 SGHRS, CDR2 YFSETQ. The CDR3 is 12 amino acids. CDR3 residues: CASSSSTDTQYF. In DNA, the CDR3 is TGCGCCAGCAGCTCTAGCACAGATACGCAGTATTTT.

The chain couples TRBV27 to TRBJ1-4, with D unresolved. V lost 3 bases and J 8 bases, leaving 4 bases between the germline ends. The CDR3 extends over 11 amino acids. CDR1 is MNHEY and CDR2 is SMNVEV in the germline V gene (reference sequence). The CDR3 region is CASSFREKLFF. Here the CDR3 DNA reads TGTGCCAGCAGTTTCAGGGAAAAACTGTTTTTT.

The V gene is TRBV7-9, the J gene TRBJ1-1; 9 bases agree with TRBD1. This CDR3 spans 15 amino acids. V was clipped by 1 base and J by 8 bases; unmatched bases: 8. Germline V gene data show CDR1 as SEHNR and CDR2 as FQNEAQ (reference sequence). The CDR3 reads CASSLDLGDRAEAFF. For the CDR3, the DNA is TGTGCCAGCAGCTTAGATCTCGGGGACAGGGCCGAAGCTTTCTTT.

The chain joins TRBV5-1 to TRBJ2-7, with 9 nucleotides matching TRBD1. This CDR3 comprises 15 residues. Looked up from germline, CDR1 is SGHRS and CDR2 is YFSETQ. With V trimmed by 2 bases and J by 5 bases, 8 bases remained unmatched. Here the CDR3 DNA reads TGCGCCAGCAGCTTAGGGACAGGGCGGTGGGACGAGCAGTACTTC. The encoded protein is CASSLGTGRWDEQYF.

The J gene is TRBJ2-2, the V gene TRBV19, with D possibly being TRBD1 or TRBD2 (6 bases each). Germline V gene lookup returns CDR1 LNHDA and CDR2 SQIVND (reference sequence). The V gene lost 4 bases and the J gene lost 5 bases, with 11 bases spanning the gap. The CDR3 is 14 residues long. The CDR3 DNA is TGTGCCAGTAGTAACAGGGCGGGGACCGGGGAGCTGTTTTTT. This translates into CASSNRAGTGELFF.

This clone has more than one count but fewer than ten. This chain uses TRBV6-5 with TRBJ2-3; TRBD1 matches 9 bases. CDR1 is MNHEY, CDR2 SVGAGI, per germline. The CDR3 is made up of 15 amino acids. J lost 0 bases, V lost 2 bases, and 0 bases had no gene match. The CDR3 reads CASSYGQGSTDTQYF. In DNA, the CDR3 is TGTGCCAGCAGTTACGGACAGGGGAGCACAGATACGCAGTATTTT.

This chain connects TRBV21-1 to TRBJ2-5; the DNA was not used to check the table's D call, TRBD2. TRBV21-1 is noted as a pseudogene. The CDR3 has 12 amino acids. The CDR3 nucleotides read TGTGCCAGCAGCCCTGGGCCTCCGGGGGGATACTTC. Translating gives CASSPGPPGGYF.

This clone was picked up one time. The CDR3 nucleotides are TGTGCCTGGAGTACCAGGGGGACTGAAGCTTTCTTT. Residues: CAWSTRGTEAFF. The chain links TRBV30 to TRBJ1-1; 7 bases align to TRBD1. The V segment lost 2 bases and the J segment 5 bases; nucleotides outside the gene matches: 2. CDR1 is GTSNPN, CDR2 SVGIG, per germline (reference sequence). This CDR3 has 12 amino acids. Combining the CDR3 with reference TRBV30 and TRBJ1-1 gives the whole variable domain SQTIHQWPATLVQPVGSPLSLECTVEGTSNPNLYWYRQAAGRGLQLLFYSVGIGQISSEVPQNLSASRPQDRQFILSSKKLLLSDSGFYLCAWSTRGTEAFFGQGTRLTVV.

DNA for the CDR3: TGTGCCAGCACCTCCTCTGCCACGGACAGGGGTTCCTACAATGAGCAGTTCTTC. As protein: CASTSSATDRGSYNEQFF. The chain combines TRBV13 with TRBJ2-1, with 9 bases matching TRBD1. This CDR3 has 18 amino acids. In germline, CDR1 is PRHDT, CDR2 FYEKMQ (reference sequence). Trimming cost V 7 bases and J 1 base; bases outside gene matches: 14.

The V and J genes are TRBV4-1 and TRBJ2-7, with no clear D. This CDR3 region has 14 residues. Per germline, CDR1 MGHRA and CDR2 YSYEKL. With 0 bases removed from V and 1 base from J, the gap between germline ends came to 7 bases. For the CDR3, the DNA is TGCGCCAGCAGCCAAGACGCCGGGTCCTACGAGCAGTACTTC. Translated, it gives CASSQDAGSYEQYF.

The V gene is TRBV20-1, the J gene TRBJ1-2; D perhaps matches TRBD1 (6 bases). From germline, CDR1 is DFQATT and CDR2 SNEGSKA (reference sequence). V was trimmed by 5 bases and J by 7 bases, leaving 11 bases between them. This CDR3 is 11 amino acids long. The CDR3 nucleotides read TGCAGTGCTGTCTGGGGGCCTGGCTACACCTTC. It is translated as CSAVWGPGYTF.

This chain connects TRBV9 to TRBJ1-5; 7 nucleotides match TRBD1. Germline lookup yields CDR1 SGDLS and CDR2 YYNGEE. V shed 0 bases, J shed 6 bases, and the junction held 3 bases outside the gene matches. The CDR3 spans 14 residues. Here the CDR3 reads CASSVDRGGQPQHF. DNA of the CDR3: TGTGCCAGCAGCGTAGACAGGGGTGGTCAGCCCCAGCATTTT.

Only one count was recorded for this clone. This chain uses TRBV19 with TRBJ1-3; D ambiguous. Germline values: CDR1 LNHDA, CDR2 SQIVND (reference sequence). This CDR3 is 13 amino acids long. Trimming pared 6 bases from V and 0 bases from J, leaving 6 bases between. This CDR3 is CASRRDSGNTIYF. DNA for the CDR3: TGTGCCAGTAGGAGGGACTCTGGAAACACCATATATTTT.

The chain is built from TRBV6-5 and TRBJ1-1; 7 positions agree with TRBD1. CDR3 length: 14 residues. Germline-derived CDR1 and CDR2 are MNHEY and SVGAGI. J lost 0 bases, V lost 4 bases, and 2 bases had no gene match. The chain's CDR3 is CASSFDRVNTEAFF. In DNA form, the CDR3 reads TGTGCCAGCAGTTTCGACAGGGTGAACACTGAAGCTTTCTTT.

The chain carries TRBV9 and TRBJ1-1; 9 bases map to TRBD1. This CDR3 region has 16 residues. With 4 bases clipped from V and 4 bases from J, the junction kept 11 bases outside the gene matches. Germline V gene lookup returns CDR1 SGDLS and CDR2 YYNGEE. CDR3 bases: TGTGCCAGCAGCACCGGGGGACAGGGAGTACTCACTGAAGCTTTCTTT. Its protein product is CASSTGGQGVLTEAFF.

This rearrangement joins TRBV16 to TRBJ2-1; 7 bases map to TRBD1. CDR3 length: 17 amino acids. CDR1 and CDR2 from the germline V gene are KGHSY and FQNENV. Unmatched junction bases numbered 11, after V lost 0 bases and J lost 6 bases. CDR3 DNA: TGTGCCAGCAGCCAATCGGGGCTTAGAGCAGGGGGCAATGAGCAGTTCTTC. The encoded protein is CASSQSGLRAGGNEQFF.

The chain employs TRBV19 and TRBJ2-1; 8 bases are shared with TRBD2. Germline V gives CDR1 LNHDA, CDR2 SQIVND (reference sequence). The CDR3 spans 17 residues. V shed 1 base and J 0 bases; nucleotides not matched to a gene: 5. CDR3 sequence (DNA): TGTGCCAGTAGTATAGTAGCGGGGCCCAGCTCCTACAATGAGCAGTTCTTC. Translation: CASSIVAGPSSYNEQFF.

V usage is TRBV7-9 and J usage is TRBJ2-2, with a weak D call TRBD2 (5 bases). Between the trimmed V and J ends, which lost 2 bases and 4 bases, there was a span of 11 bases. Germline V gene sequence: CDR1 SEHNR, CDR2 FQNEAQ (reference sequence). This CDR3 is 15 amino acids long. The CDR3 bases are TGTGCCAGCAGCTTAAGGGTAGGGAGCACCGGGGAGCTGTTTTTT. It yields the protein CASSLRVGSTGELFF.

This chain links TRBV5-1 with TRBJ1-5; possibly TRBD1 for D (6 bases). Trimming shortened V by 1 base and J by 0 bases, and 20 bases separated the two germline ends. This CDR3 is 19 amino acids long. Germline-derived CDR1 and CDR2 are SGHRS and YFSETQ. Here the CDR3 DNA reads TGCGCCAGCAGCTTGTTCAGTTCGGACAGTCTCAATAGCAATCAGCCCCAGCATTTT. Translating it yields CASSLFSSDSLNSNQPQHF. The full variable domain, in which reference TRBV5-1 and TRBJ1-5 provide the parts outside the CDR3, is KAGVTQTPRYLIKTRGQQVTLSCSPISGHRSVSWYQQTPGQGLQFLFEYFSETQRNKGNFPGRFSGRQFSNSRSEMNVSTLELGDSALYLCASSLFSSDSLNSNQPQHFGDGTRLSIL.

This chain joins TRBV9 and TRBJ2-1; the D gene is possibly TRBD2 (7 bases). The ends were cut back, 0 bases at V and 3 bases at J, with 10 bases in the middle. CDR3 length equals 15 residues. The germline V gene encodes CDR1 SGDLS and CDR2 YYNGEE. The CDR3 sequence: CASSVGGGYYNEQFF. The CDR3 region has the DNA TGTGCCAGCAGCGTAGGCGGGGGCTACTACAATGAGCAGTTCTTC.